A single sample is the source of the 17 T cell receptor beta chains below, sequenced in a study of neurological immune-mediated disorders (dated 2019 in TCRdb). The library relied on 5' RACE. Sequencing was performed on an Illumina HiSeq 2500. TCRdb ran its own pipeline on the public reads, namely fastp trimming at Q25 and MiXCR clone calling, and kept in-frame beta chains. A single entry per CDR3 protein holds the most common genes and DNA from its merged rows. The sample includes more than 25,000 distinct CDR3 sequences, with roughly 25% observed a single time. 25% to 30% of the sample belongs to the ten largest clones. The sample consisted of CD4+ T cells from blood. The receptors derive from a man aged 50 to 59 with HTLV-1-associated myelopathy (HAM/TSP).

This clonotype was counted ten times or more. This chain connects TRBV3-1 to TRBJ2-5; D may match TRBD1 or TRBD2 (5 bases each). The V end lost 4 bases, the J end lost 2 bases, and 8 bases lay between the germline ends. The CDR3 loop spans 13 amino acids. Looked up from germline, CDR1 is LGHDT and CDR2 is YNNKEL (reference sequence). CDR3 bases: TGTGCCAGCAGCCCCGGGACGCAAGAGACCCAGTACTTC. Encoded protein: CASSPGTQETQYF.

There are many counts of this clonotype. This sequence joins TRBV5-1 and TRBJ1-1, with D uncertain. The germline CDR1 and CDR2 sequences are SGHRS and YFSETQ. V lost 5 bases and J 1 base, leaving 12 bases between the germline ends. This CDR3 spans 14 amino acids. For the CDR3, the DNA is TGCGCCAGCAGTTGGGCCAGCGGGAACACTGAAGCTTTCTTT. Its protein is CASSWASGNTEAFF.

This clonotype was seen many times. The J gene is TRBJ1-2, the V gene TRBV5-1; TRBD1 matches 9 bases. Germline V gives CDR1 SGHRS, CDR2 YFSETQ. V was pared by 0 bases and J by 7 bases, with 10 bases of the junction left unmatched. CDR3 length: 16 residues. The CDR3 nucleotides are TGCGCCAGCAGCTTGGTACAGGGGGCCTTGTCGGGTGGCTACACCTTC. Amino acid sequence: CASSLVQGALSGGYTF.

Only a few counts were recorded for this clonotype. J is TRBJ2-7 and V is TRBV6-5; D is undetermined. Germline V lookup: CDR1 MNHEY, CDR2 SVGAGI. The CDR3 contains 16 residues. Trimming removed 5 bases at V and 2 bases at J, with 19 bases between. CDR3 in DNA: TGTGCCAGCAGTCCTTCTCCAAACCGGGCGACCTACGAGCAGTACTTC. This encodes CASSPSPNRATYEQYF.

This clonotype was detected many times. J is TRBJ2-3 and V is TRBV11-2; 8 bases line up with TRBD2. This CDR3 has 15 residues. Per germline, CDR1 SGHAT and CDR2 FQNNGV. Trimming at V came to 8 bases and at J to 8 bases, leaving 15 bases not matched to a gene. The CDR3 coding sequence is TGTGCCAGCTCCTTCGGGGGACTAGTTTTCAGTACGCAGTATTTT. Protein product: CASSFGGLVFSTQYF.

In its sample, this clonotype was seen many times. V usage is TRBV6-5 and J usage is TRBJ2-6, with D maybe TRBD2 (5 bases). Trimming left V 6 bases short and J 2 bases short, with 5 bases between. The CDR3 spans 13 residues. Per the germline V gene, CDR1 is MNHEY and CDR2 is SVGAGI. This CDR3 reads CASRLAGANVLTF. The CDR3 coding sequence is TGTGCCAGCAGACTAGCTGGGGCCAACGTCCTGACTTTC.

Comments on this clonotype: A junction boundary mismatches the germline segment, possibly from a read error. V and J are TRBV5-1 and TRBJ1-1; TRBD1 matches at 9 bases. Per the germline V gene, CDR1 is SGHRS and CDR2 is YFSETQ. CDR3 length: 14 amino acids. The CDR3 sequence is CVSVAQGANTEAFF. CDR3 sequence (DNA): TGCGTCAGCGTAGCACAGGGGGCTAACACTGAAGCTTTCTTT.

On this clonotype itself: At one end, the junction sequence differs from germline, possibly due to a read error. The chain links TRBV27 to TRBJ2-7; D might be TRBD1 (6 bases). The CDR3 is made up of 13 amino acids. Looked up from germline, CDR1 is MNHEY and CDR2 is SMNVEV (reference sequence). The CDR3, as DNA: TGTGCCAGCAGTTATGGACAGATCTACGAGCAGTGCTTC. It translates to CASSYGQIYEQCF.

This clonotype appeared a few times. This rearrangement joins TRBV6-1 to TRBJ1-1, with D possibly being TRBD1 (6 bases). CDR1 is MNHNS, CDR2 SASEGT, per germline. The V gene lost 3 bases and the J gene lost 4 bases, with 15 bases spanning the gap. The CDR3 spans 15 residues. The CDR3 region is CASSDLQGRGTEAFF. DNA for the CDR3: TGTGCCAGCAGTGATTTACAGGGACGGGGCACTGAAGCTTTCTTT.

At least ten counts were recorded for this clonotype. V and J are TRBV24-1 and TRBJ2-4; TRBD1 aligns across 7 bases. The length of the CDR3 is 18 residues. The ends lost 3 bases at V and 0 bases at J; junction bases unmatched: 10. Germline V lookup: CDR1 KGHDR, CDR2 SFDVKD. As DNA, the CDR3 is TGTGCCACCAGTGATAAACCCGGGACAGAGAAAGCCAAAAACATTCAGTACTTC. Its translation is CATSDKPGTEKAKNIQYF.

V is TRBV11-2 and J is TRBJ1-1; D remains ambiguous. The germline V gene has CDR1 SGHAT and CDR2 FQNNGV. Trimming left V 1 base short and J 5 bases short, with 11 bases between. The CDR3 covers 14 residues. CDR3 sequence: CASSLAEGKTEAFF. The CDR3 DNA reads as TGTGCCAGCAGCTTAGCTGAAGGGAAAACTGAAGCTTTCTTT.

In this sample, this clonotype turned up many times. V is TRBV20-1 and J is TRBJ2-1; 12 bases are shared with TRBD2. Germline CDR1 DFQATT, CDR2 SNEGSKA (reference sequence). This CDR3 is 14 amino acids long. V was clipped by 6 bases and J by 3 bases; unmatched bases: 3. The CDR3 is CSAKLAGGYNEQFF. CDR3 coding DNA: TGCAGTGCCAAACTAGCGGGGGGCTACAATGAGCAGTTCTTC.

This clonotype was picked up many times. The chain combines TRBV19 with TRBJ1-3; 7 bases line up with TRBD1. Germline-derived CDR1 and CDR2 are LNHDA and SQIVND (reference sequence). This CDR3 contains 18 residues. J lost 0 bases, V lost 9 bases, and 17 bases had no gene match. The CDR3 DNA is TGTGCCAGCGTACGACTTCGCGGCCCAGGGGGCTCTGGAAACACCATATATTTT. Protein sequence: CASVRLRGPGGSGNTIYF.

This chain links TRBV5-1 with TRBJ2-3, with TRBD1 as a possible D gene (6 bases). The CDR3 length is 16 residues. CDR1 and CDR2 (germline): SGHRS, YFSETQ. V lost 1 base, J lost 4 bases, and 16 bases lay in between. The CDR3 DNA reads TGCGCCAGCAGCTTGTTGTCTGGGGGCGCCTCAGATACGCAGTATTTT. It specifies CASSLLSGGASDTQYF.

Turning to this clonotype: A much larger clone sits a single nucleotide away, making a read error possible. The chain uses TRBV12-3 or TRBV12-4 and TRBJ2-5; 8 bases agree with TRBD2. The CDR3 has 12 residues. CDR3 amino acids: CASSGIAGTHYF. The CDR3 bases are TGTGCCAGCAGTGGGATAGCGGGGACCCATTACTTC.

There are many counts of this clonotype. This rearrangement joins TRBV7-6 to TRBJ2-3; D remains ambiguous. CDR3 length equals 14 residues. V gave up 1 base and J gave up 2 bases, with 7 bases separating them. Germline CDR1 is SGHVS and CDR2 is FNYEAQ. The CDR3, as DNA: TGTGCCAGCAGCTTAGATGGCCACACAGATACGCAGTATTTT. Protein product: CASSLDGHTDTQYF.

Note on this clonotype: This may come from a read error, since a much larger clone is one base off. The gene calls are TRBV12-3 or TRBV12-4 and TRBJ2-2, with D possibly being TRBD2 (6 bases). The CDR3 runs 18 residues. The CDR3 sequence is CANSLGPAGRRRTGELFF. The CDR3 DNA is TGTGCCAACAGTTTAGGGCCCGCAGGGAGGAGGCGCACCGGGGAGCTGTTTTTT.